These 4 T cell receptor beta chains originate from one sample sequenced in a study of shared clonotypes between healthy human individuals. Using immunoSEQ multiplex PCR, the repertoire was profiled, and TCRdb retains in-frame clones only, with some absent. This table holds 500,000 to 650,000 clones, 70% to 80% found once. The sequencing sample was made of PBMCs. These receptor sequences come from a woman aged 40 to 55 in good health. Some clones in this sample may be carry-over from other donors' samples.

V usage is TRBV9 and J usage is TRBJ2-1; 8 bases match TRBD1. The CDR3 is 17 amino acids. Germline values: CDR1 SGDLS, CDR2 YYNGEE. The V gene end was trimmed by 3 bases and the J gene end by 1 base; junction bases not matched to a gene: 9. CDR3: CASSEGQVGKSYNEQFF. As DNA, the CDR3 is TGTGCCAGCAGCGAGGGACAGGTAGGAAAGTCCTACAATGAGCAGTTCTTC. The full variable domain, rest sourced from reference TRBV9 and TRBJ2-1, is DSGVTQTPKHLITATGQRVTLRCSPRSGDLSVYWYQQSLDQGLQFLIQYYNGEERAKGNILERFSAQQFPDLHSELNLSSLELGDSALYFCASSEGQVGKSYNEQFFGPGTRLTVL.

This clone was detected only once. This sequence joins TRBV10-3 and TRBJ2-7; the match to TRBD1 covers 9 bases. Germline V lookup: CDR1 ENHRY, CDR2 SYGVKD. This CDR3 is built from 14 residues. V shed 6 bases and J 7 bases; nucleotides not matched to a gene: 10. The CDR3 sequence is CAISPTGTGWEQYF. In DNA, the CDR3 is TGTGCCATCAGCCCGACCGGGACAGGGTGGGAGCAGTACTTC.

This clone was observed a single time. This chain uses TRBV11-2 with TRBJ2-7; TRBD1 is a possible D gene (6 bases). CDR1 SGHAT and CDR2 FQNNGV come from the germline V gene. The CDR3 runs to 14 residues. Between the trimmed V and J ends, which lost 2 bases and 2 bases, there was a span of 10 bases. CDR3 nucleotide sequence: TGTGCCAGCAGCTTATGGGACACAACCTACGAGCAGTACTTC. This gives the protein CASSLWDTTYEQYF. The complete variable domain, with remaining parts taken from reference TRBV11-2 and TRBJ2-7, reads EAGVAQSPRYKIIEKRQSVAFWCNPISGHATLYWYQQILGQGPKLLIQFQNNGVVDDSQLPKDRFSAERLKGVDSTLKIQPAKLEDSAVYLCASSLWDTTYEQYFGPGTRLTVT.

The chain is built from TRBV7-2 and TRBJ1-5; the D gene is possibly TRBD1 (6 bases). CDR1 and CDR2 (germline): SGHTA, FQGNSA. The germline V and J ends were trimmed by 4 bases and 1 base, with 8 bases remaining between them. The CDR3 is made up of 14 amino acids. The CDR3 bases are TGTGCCAGCAGCTCAGGGACAAGCAATCAGCCCCAGCATTTT. This gives the protein CASSSGTSNQPQHF. The whole variable domain, filled in from reference TRBV7-2 and TRBJ1-5, reads GAGVSQSPSNKVTEKGKDVELRCDPISGHTALYWYRQSLGQGLEFLIYFQGNSAPDKSGLPSDRFSAERTGGSVSTLTIQRTQQEDSAVYLCASSSGTSNQPQHFGDGTRLSIL.